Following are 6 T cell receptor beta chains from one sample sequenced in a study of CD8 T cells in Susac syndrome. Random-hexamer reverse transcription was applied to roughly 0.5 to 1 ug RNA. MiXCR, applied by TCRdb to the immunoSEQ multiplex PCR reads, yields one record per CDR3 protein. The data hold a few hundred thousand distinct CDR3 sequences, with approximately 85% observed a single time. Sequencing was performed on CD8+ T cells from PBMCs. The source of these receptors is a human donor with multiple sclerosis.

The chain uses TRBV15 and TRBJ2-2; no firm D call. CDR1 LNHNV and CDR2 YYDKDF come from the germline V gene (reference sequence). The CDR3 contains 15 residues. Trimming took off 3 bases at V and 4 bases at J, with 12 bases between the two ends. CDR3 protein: CATSSGDGFTGELFF. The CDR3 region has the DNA TGTGCCACCAGCAGTGGGGATGGGTTCACCGGGGAGCTGTTTTTT.

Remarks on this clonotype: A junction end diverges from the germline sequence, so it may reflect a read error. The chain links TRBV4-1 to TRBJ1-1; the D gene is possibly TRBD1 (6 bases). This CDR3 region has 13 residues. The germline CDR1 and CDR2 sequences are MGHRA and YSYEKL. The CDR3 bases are TGTGCCAGTAGCCAGACAGGGAACACTGAAGCTTTCTTT. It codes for CASSQTGNTEAFF.

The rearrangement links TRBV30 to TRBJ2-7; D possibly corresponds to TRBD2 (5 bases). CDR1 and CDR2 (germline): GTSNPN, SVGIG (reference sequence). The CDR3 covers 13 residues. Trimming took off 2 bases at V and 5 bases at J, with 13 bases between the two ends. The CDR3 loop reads CAWSMSGGNEQYF. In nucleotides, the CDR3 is TGTGCCTGGAGTATGTCAGGAGGCAACGAGCAGTACTTC.

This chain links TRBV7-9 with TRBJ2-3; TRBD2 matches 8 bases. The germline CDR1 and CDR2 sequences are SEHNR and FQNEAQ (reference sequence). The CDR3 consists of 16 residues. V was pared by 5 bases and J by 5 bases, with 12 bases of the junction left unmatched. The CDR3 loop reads CASSPPGGGDVDTQYF. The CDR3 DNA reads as TGTGCCAGCAGCCCCCCCGGGGGGGGCGATGTAGATACGCAGTATTTT.

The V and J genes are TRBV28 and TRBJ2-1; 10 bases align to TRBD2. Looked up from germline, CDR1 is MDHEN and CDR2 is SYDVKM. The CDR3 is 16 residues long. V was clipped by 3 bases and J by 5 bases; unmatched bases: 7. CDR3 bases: TGTGCCAGCAGTTTCCCCTGGACTAGCGGCCACAATGAGCAGTTCTTC. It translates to CASSFPWTSGHNEQFF.

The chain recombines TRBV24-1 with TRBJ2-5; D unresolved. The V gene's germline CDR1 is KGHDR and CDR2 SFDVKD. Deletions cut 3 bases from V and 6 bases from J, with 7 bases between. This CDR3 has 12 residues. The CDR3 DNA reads TGTGCCACCAGTGATGAAAAGAAGACCCAGTACTTC. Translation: CATSDEKKTQYF.